This T cell receptor beta chain was found in a study of blood T cell repertoires in COVID-19. V lost 0 bases and J lost 0; bases outside the gene matches: 9. The CDR3 runs 18 residues. Germline values: CDR1 SGHRS, CDR2 YFSETQ. Original methodology: Nucleated cell counts were estimated from reference gene primer amplification. Repertoires were generated with immunoSEQ multiplex PCR, while TCRdb's copy carries only in-frame clones and drops some. For V, J and clone size, that table is used; D and trimming come from the DNA. Counted here are under 300,000 clones, 82% occurring once; the ten biggest clones make up 4.5% to 6%.

V gene TRBV5-1 combines with J gene TRBJ1-1, with 9 bases aligning to TRBD1. This sequence was found in a woman aged 80 or over with active or convalescent COVID-19. Specimen: peripheral blood. CDR3 region: CASSLVPGTGSMNTEAFF. CDR3 nucleotide sequence: TGCGCCAGCAGCTTGGTCCCTGGGACAGGGTCCATGAACACTGAAGCTTTCTTT.